This T cell receptor (beta chain) was documented in a study of T cells in Graves' hyperthyroidism and ophthalmopathy. The study's findings and limits: Blood shared most expanded thyroid clonotypes above 0.001.

The V gene end was trimmed by 5 bases and the J gene end by 2 bases; junction bases not matched to a gene: 8. This CDR3 has 15 amino acids. Template material for amplifying TCR beta CDR3 regions consisted of RNA transcripts. First-round RT-PCR with HTBI primers amplified the TCR CDR3 region. MiXCR, applied by TCRdb to the multiplex PCR reads, yields one record per CDR3 protein. Of roughly 380,000 distinct CDR3 sequences in the sample, approximately 15% were seen once. Cells are PBMCs isolated from 9 to 10 ml of fresh blood. In this sample, this clonotype turned up a few times. Its antigen is not known.

Sequencing input: blood. The chain couples TRBV12-3 or TRBV12-4 to TRBJ1-2; 7 positions agree with TRBD1. The source is a woman aged 55 to 70 with Graves' hyperthyroidism. CDR3 protein: CASSSPGQDNYGYTF. The CDR3, as DNA: TGTGCCAGCAGTAGCCCAGGACAGGACAACTATGGCTACACCTTC.